Below, one T cell receptor beta chain is given with its context. Antigen specificity is unknown. The data are from a study of T-cell memory formation after mild COVID-19. Study summary: TCR clusters showed largely donor specificity. The study's findings and limits: Specificity for SARS-CoV-2 was not confirmed among the second-wave clones peaking on day 37. Those CD4+ clones that contracted were mainly in CM and EM (CD8+ ones in EMRA). Several responding clones turned up in pre-infection memory, indicating that cross-reactive memory may have taken part.

TCRdb independently ran MiXCR on the 5' RACE reads; one entry per CDR3 protein. This table holds about 620,000 distinct CDR3 sequences, more than 15% found once. Germline V gene lookup returns CDR1 SEHNR and CDR2 FQNEAQ (reference sequence). CDR3 length: 15 amino acids. Trimming removed 3 bases from V and 0 bases from J; junction bases left unmatched: 4. The sample comprised PBMCs or a T cell subset sorted from them (not recorded which). The V gene is TRBV7-9, the J gene TRBJ1-1; TRBD1 aligns across 7 bases. This sequence was found in an adult woman who had mild COVID-19 (a few samples of this study predate the infection). Cell type and time point are not known. The CDR3 region is CASSLAQGMNTEAFF. Written as DNA, the CDR3 is TGTGCCAGCAGCTTGGCACAGGGGATGAACACTGAAGCTTTCTTT.